This record looks at one T cell receptor beta chain sequence and its context. Its antigen is still unknown. 13 Jbeta primers and 60 Vbeta primers were used for the PCR. Assay used: immunoSEQ multiplex PCR; TCRdb lists only in-frame clones, some missing. The data contain 99,000 or so clones, about four fifths of them seen just once; the ten biggest clones take up around 2.1%. This entry comes from a study of cytomegalovirus exposure and HLA in healthy donors. Overall study results and limits: A missense DCLRE1C variant was associated with V- and J-gene trimming of TCR beta chains in a later analysis, and an independent cohort replicated the association. Later on, an analysis tied approximately 17,000 TCR beta sequences to HLA alleles at 0.05 false discovery rate. Available immune exposure information covered CMV serostatus only. The study assumed roughly uniform donor sequencing depth for presence/absence analyses.

The CDR3 contains 16 residues. The V segment lost 1 base and the J segment 1 base; nucleotides outside the gene matches: 4. Germline V CDR1 and CDR2: KGHSH, LQKENI. The receptor's source is a man aged 30-40 years in good health and CMV-seronegative. The sample was PBMCs. The chain joins TRBV18 to TRBJ2-7; 10 positions match TRBD2. In nucleotides, the CDR3 is TGTGCCAGCTCACCACTAGCGGGAGGCCGATCCTACGAGCAGTACTTC. The encoded protein is CASSPLAGGRSYEQYF. The variable domain in full, with the rest retrieved from reference TRBV18 and TRBJ2-7, is NAGVMQNPRHLVRRRGQEARLRCSPMKGHSHVYWYRQLPEEGLKFMVYLQKENIIDESGMPKERFSAEFPKEGPSILRIQQVVRGDSAAYFCASSPLAGGRSYEQYFGPGTRLTVT.